Listed below are T cell receptor beta chains from one sample, sequenced in a study of blood T cell dynamics during melanoma immunotherapy. Some clones are missing from TCRdb's copy, which holds only in-frame ones; the method was immunoSEQ multiplex PCR. The data show more than 850 clones, about three quarters seen once. Source: CD8+ T cells from blood, taken from a patient treated with checkpoint blockade. Receptors were obtained from a human donor with melanoma. The CDR3 runs from the conserved cysteine through the conserved F or W. Each record gives: J gene, V gene, D gene, clone size, CDR3 length, CDR3 DNA, CDR3 protein. D genes are given only for firm matches. For some rows the clone size is stated as once, few or many, or as a class when expanded; others skip it.

TRBJ1-5	TRBV6-6	.	few	13	TGTGCCAGCACCTTCAATGGCAATCAGCCCCAGCATTTT	CASTFNGNQPQHF
TRBJ1-5	TRBV6-9	.	.	13	TGTGCCAGCAGTTACTTTGAGGATCAGCCCCAGCATTTT	CASSYFEDQPQHF
TRBJ2-7	TRBV5-6	.	.	18	TGTGCCAGCAGCCCGGGACGCGGTTCAGGGGCCCTTATCTACGAGCAGTACTTC	CASSPGRGSGALIYEQYF
TRBJ2-7	TRBV6-6	.	.	11	TGTGCCAGCAGCTCAGGGAACGAGCAGTACTTC	CASSSGNEQYF
TRBJ2-1	TRBV27	TRBD2	once	13	TGTGCATGCGGGACTAGCGGGAGTTATGAGCAGTTCTTC	CACGTSGSYEQFF
TRBJ2-7	TRBV5-1	TRBD1	.	15	TGCGCCAGCAGCCGGGGGGACAGGGAACCCTACGAGCAGTACTTC	CASSRGDREPYEQYF
TRBJ2-3	TRBV15	TRBD1	.	16	TGTGCCACCAGCCTAGCCGGGACAGGGGGATCAGATACGCAGTATTTT	CATSLAGTGGSDTQYF
TRBJ2-1	TRBV11-3	.	few	11	TGTGCCAGCAGCAAACGGGATGAGCAGTTCTTC	CASSKRDEQFF
TRBJ2-1	TRBV27	.	.	14	TGTGCCAGCAGTACAATCCACTCGGCCAATGAGCAGTTCTTC	CASSTIHSANEQFF
TRBJ2-3	TRBV27	.	.	15	TGTGCCAGCGGACCCTTTAGCGGTAGCACAGATACGCAGTATTTT	CASGPFSGSTDTQYF
TRBJ2-5	TRBV11-2	.	.	12	TGTGCCAGCTACTCTGAAGCGGAGACCCAGTACTTC	CASYSEAETQYF
TRBJ2-7	TRBV4-2	TRBD1	.	15	TGTGCCAGCAGCCAAGTCGGGACAGGGCCCTACGAGCAGTACTTC	CASSQVGTGPYEQYF
TRBJ1-6	TRBV27	.	once	13	TGTGCCAGCAGTTTCAGGGATTATTCACCCCTCCACTTT	CASSFRDYSPLHF
TRBJ1-2	TRBV27	TRBD1	.	14	TGTGCCAGCAGCCCAGGGGGCCGTGGCTATGGCTACACCTTC	CASSPGGRGYGYTF
TRBJ2-1	TRBV27	.	.	15	TGTGCCAGCAGTTTGGTCAGGGGCTCCTACAATGAGCAGTTCTTC	CASSLVRGSYNEQFF
TRBJ1-2	TRBV27	.	few	15	TGTGCCAGCAGTTTATCGAGGGGGGGGCTCAATGGCTACACCTTC	CASSLSRGGLNGYTF
TRBJ1-4	TRBV4-1	TRBD1	.	20	TGCGCCAGCAGCCAAGTCAGTCAGGACAGGGAATTATTGGACAATGAAAAACTGTTTTTT	CASSQVSQDRELLDNEKLFF
TRBJ2-5	TRBV15	TRBD2	.	13	TGTGCCACCAGCTCTGTAGCGGGAGAGACCCAGTACTTC	CATSSVAGETQYF
TRBJ1-5	TRBV30	TRBD1	.	16	TGTGCCTGGAGTGGGGGGACAGGATCGATGAATCAGCCCCAGCATTTT	CAWSGGTGSMNQPQHF
TRBJ1-1	TRBV6-9	TRBD1	once	14	TGTGCCAGCAGGCCGACAGGGGGCCTCACTGAAGCTTTCTTT	CASRPTGGLTEAFF
TRBJ2-7	TRBV7-9	.	.	14	TGTGCCAGCAGCGCCGGGTCCAGCCGCCACGAGCAGTACTTC	CASSAGSSRHEQYF
TRBJ2-7	TRBV11-3	TRBD1	few	12	TGTGCCAGCACCGATACAGGGGACGAGCAGTACTTC	CASTDTGDEQYF
TRBJ1-1	TRBV27	.	.	14	TGTGCCAGCAGCCTGACAGACCTGAACACTGAAGCTTTCTTT	CASSLTDLNTEAFF
TRBJ2-7	TRBV28	TRBD2	.	14	TGTGCCAGCAGTTTACTAGCGGGAGGTTACGAGCAGTACTTC	CASSLLAGGYEQYF
TRBJ2-7	TRBV5-6	.	.	14	TGTGCCAGCAGCACGGGACGATACTCCTACGCGCAGTACTTC	CASSTGRYSYAQYF
TRBJ2-7	TRBV9	TRBD2	.	17	TGTGCCAGCAGCGACTCCCGATCTAGCGGACAATCCTACGAGCAGTACTTC	CASSDSRSSGQSYEQYF
TRBJ1-6	TRBV15	.	.	16	TGTGCCACCAGCAGAATGGACAGCGAACCAAATTCACCCCTCCACTTT	CATSRMDSEPNSPLHF
TRBJ2-7	TRBV13	TRBD1	.	15	TGTGCCAGCAGCGACCGGGACAGATCCTCCTACGAGCAGTACTTC	CASSDRDRSSYEQYF
TRBJ2-7	TRBV4-3	TRBD1	.	16	TGCGCCAGCAGCCAAGACCCCCGGGACAGGAACTACGAGCAGTACTTC	CASSQDPRDRNYEQYF
TRBJ2-3	TRBV7-8	TRBD2	.	17	TGTGCCAGCAGTCTAGAGGGGCTAGCGGGGAAGGGAGATACGCAGTATTTT	CASSLEGLAGKGDTQYF
TRBJ2-1	TRBV5-5	.	.	16	TGTGCCAGCAGCTCGCTTAAGGTTAGACCGAGGGATGAGCAGTTCTTC	CASSSLKVRPRDEQFF
TRBJ2-1	TRBV9	.	.	12	TGTGCCAGCAGCGATTCCTACAATGAGCAGTTCTTC	CASSDSYNEQFF
TRBJ1-1	TRBV6-5	TRBD1	.	14	TGTGCCAGCAGGCCGACAGGGGGCCTCACTGAAGCTTTCTTT	CASRPTGGLTEAFF
TRBJ1-1	TRBV28	.	.	15	TGTGCCAGCAGCTGGCTACAGGGATCGGGCACTGAAGCTTTCTTT	CASSWLQGSGTEAFF
TRBJ2-7	TRBV28	.	once	13	TGTGCCAGCAGAGGTGGGGGCGCACTAGAGCAGTACTTC	CASRGGGALEQYF
TRBJ2-7	TRBV7-9	.	few	15	TGTGCCAGCAGCGGTCCCGGGGGCCTCCCCTACGAGCAGTACTTC	CASSGPGGLPYEQYF
TRBJ2-7	TRBV28	.	.	12	TGTGCCAGCAGTCAGGGTAGTTACGAGCAGTACTTC	CASSQGSYEQYF
TRBJ2-7	TRBV11-3	.	.	13	TGTGCCAGCAGCCAAGGTGACAGGTACGAGCAGTACTTC	CASSQGDRYEQYF
TRBJ1-1	TRBV28	.	.	14	TGTGCCAGCAGTTCCTGGACAGCCAACACTGAAGCTTTCTTT	CASSSWTANTEAFF
TRBJ2-5	TRBV11-3	.	.	15	TGTGCCAGCAGCTTAGGTTTCGGACCCCTACAAGAGCAGTACTTC	CASSLGFGPLQEQYF
TRBJ2-7	TRBV7-6	.	.	16	TGTGCCAGCAGCTTAGCAGGGACCGGGGTAACCTACGAGCAGTACTTC	CASSLAGTGVTYEQYF